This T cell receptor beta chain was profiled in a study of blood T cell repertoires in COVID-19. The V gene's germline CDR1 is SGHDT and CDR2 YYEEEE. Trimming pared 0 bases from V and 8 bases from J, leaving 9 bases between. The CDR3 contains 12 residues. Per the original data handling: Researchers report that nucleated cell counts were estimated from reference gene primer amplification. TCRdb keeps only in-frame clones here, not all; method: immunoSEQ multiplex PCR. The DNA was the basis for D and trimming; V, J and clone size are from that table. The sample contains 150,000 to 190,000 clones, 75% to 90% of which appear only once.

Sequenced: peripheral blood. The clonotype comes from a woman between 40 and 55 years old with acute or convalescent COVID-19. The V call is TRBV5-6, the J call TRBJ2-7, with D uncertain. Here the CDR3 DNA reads TGTGCCAGCAGCTTGGGCCCATCTAAGCAGTACTTC. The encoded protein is CASSLGPSKQYF. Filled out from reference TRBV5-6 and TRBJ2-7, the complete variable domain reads DAGVTQSPTHLIKTRGQQVTLRCSPKSGHDTVSWYQQALGQGPQFIFQYYEEEERQRGNFPDRFSGHQFPNYSSELNVNALLLGDSALYLCASSLGPSKQYFGPGTRLTVT.